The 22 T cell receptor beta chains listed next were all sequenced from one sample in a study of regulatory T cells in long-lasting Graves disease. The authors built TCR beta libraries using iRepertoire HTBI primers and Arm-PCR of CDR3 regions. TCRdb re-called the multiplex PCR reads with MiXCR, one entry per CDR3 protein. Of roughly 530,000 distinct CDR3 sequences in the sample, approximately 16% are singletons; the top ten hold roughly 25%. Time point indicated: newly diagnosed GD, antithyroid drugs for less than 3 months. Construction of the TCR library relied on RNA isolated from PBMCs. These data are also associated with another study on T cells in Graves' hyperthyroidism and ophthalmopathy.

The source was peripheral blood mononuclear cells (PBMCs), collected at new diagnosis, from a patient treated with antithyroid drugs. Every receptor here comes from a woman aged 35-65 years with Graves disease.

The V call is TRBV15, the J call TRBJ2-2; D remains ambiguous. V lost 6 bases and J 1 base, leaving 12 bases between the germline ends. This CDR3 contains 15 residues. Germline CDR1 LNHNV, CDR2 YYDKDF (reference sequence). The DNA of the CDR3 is TGTGCCACCAGGAGACAAGGGTTGAACACCGGGGAGCTGTTTTTT. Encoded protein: CATRRQGLNTGELFF.

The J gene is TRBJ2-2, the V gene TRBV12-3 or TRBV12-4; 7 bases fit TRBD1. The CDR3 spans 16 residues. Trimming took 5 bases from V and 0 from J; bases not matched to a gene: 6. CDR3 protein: CASSGARGTNTGELFF. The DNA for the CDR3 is TGTGCCAGCAGTGGGGCCAGGGGGACGAACACCGGGGAGCTGTTTTTT.

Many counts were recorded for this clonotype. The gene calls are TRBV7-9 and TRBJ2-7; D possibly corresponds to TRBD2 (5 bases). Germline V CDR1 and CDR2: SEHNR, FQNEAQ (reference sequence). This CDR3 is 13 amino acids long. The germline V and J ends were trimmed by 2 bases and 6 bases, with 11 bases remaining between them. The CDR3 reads CASSLSLDSEQYF. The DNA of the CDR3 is TGTGCCAGCAGCTTATCTCTGGACTCCGAGCAGTACTTC.

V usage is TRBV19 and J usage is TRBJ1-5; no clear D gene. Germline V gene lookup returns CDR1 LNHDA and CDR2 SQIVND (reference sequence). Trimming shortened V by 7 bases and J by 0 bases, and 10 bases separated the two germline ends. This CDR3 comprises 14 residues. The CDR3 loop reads CASTTAYSNQPQHF. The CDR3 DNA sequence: TGTGCCAGTACTACGGCTTATAGCAATCAGCCCCAGCATTTT.

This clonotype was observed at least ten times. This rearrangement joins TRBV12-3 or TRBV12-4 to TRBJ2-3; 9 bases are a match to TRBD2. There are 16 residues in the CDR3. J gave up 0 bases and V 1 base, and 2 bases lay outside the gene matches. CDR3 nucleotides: TGTGCCAGCAGTTTAGGACTAGCGGTGAGCACAGATACGCAGTATTTT. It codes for CASSLGLAVSTDTQYF.

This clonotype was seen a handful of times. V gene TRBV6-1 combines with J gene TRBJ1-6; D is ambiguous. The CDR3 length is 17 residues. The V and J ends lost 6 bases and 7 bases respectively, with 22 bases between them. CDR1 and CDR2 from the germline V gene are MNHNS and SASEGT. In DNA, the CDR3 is TGTGCCAGCAGCCAGGCTAGCCCTGGAACGGGAAATTCACCCCTCCACTTT. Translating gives CASSQASPGTGNSPLHF.

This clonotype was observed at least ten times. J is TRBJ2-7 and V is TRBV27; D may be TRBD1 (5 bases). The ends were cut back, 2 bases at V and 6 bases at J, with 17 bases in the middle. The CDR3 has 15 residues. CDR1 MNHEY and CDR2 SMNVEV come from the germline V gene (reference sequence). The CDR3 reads CASSLNGREGLEQYF. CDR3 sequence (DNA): TGTGCCAGCAGTTTAAATGGCAGGGAAGGGCTCGAGCAGTACTTC.

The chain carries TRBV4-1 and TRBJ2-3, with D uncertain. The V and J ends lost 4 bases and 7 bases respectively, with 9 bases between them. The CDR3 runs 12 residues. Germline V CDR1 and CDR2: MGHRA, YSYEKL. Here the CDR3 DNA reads TGCGCCAGCAGCCCGACTGAATATACGCAGTATTTT. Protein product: CASSPTEYTQYF.

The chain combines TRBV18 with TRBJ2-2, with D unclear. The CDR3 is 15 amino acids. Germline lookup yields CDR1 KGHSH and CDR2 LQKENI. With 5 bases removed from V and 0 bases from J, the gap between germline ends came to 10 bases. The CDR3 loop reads CASSDSQSNTGELFF. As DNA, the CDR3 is TGTGCCAGCTCAGACTCACAGTCGAACACCGGGGAGCTGTTTTTT. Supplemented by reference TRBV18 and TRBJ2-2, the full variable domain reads NAGVMQNPRHLVRRRGQEARLRCSPMKGHSHVYWYRQLPEEGLKFMVYLQKENIIDESGMPKERFSAEFPKEGPSILRIQQVVRGDSAAYFCASSDSQSNTGELFFGEGSRLTVL.

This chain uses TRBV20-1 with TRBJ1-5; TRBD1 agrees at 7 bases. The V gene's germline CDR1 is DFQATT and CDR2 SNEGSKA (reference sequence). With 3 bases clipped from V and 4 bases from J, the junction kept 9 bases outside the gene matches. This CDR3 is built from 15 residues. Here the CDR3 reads CSARGTGTVNQPQHF. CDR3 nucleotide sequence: TGCAGTGCTAGGGGTACCGGGACAGTAAATCAGCCCCAGCATTTT.

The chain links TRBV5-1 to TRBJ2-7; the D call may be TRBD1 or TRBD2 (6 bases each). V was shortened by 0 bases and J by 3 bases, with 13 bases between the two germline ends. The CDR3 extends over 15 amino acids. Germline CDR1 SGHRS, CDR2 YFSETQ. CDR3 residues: CASSLAGDTVYEQYF. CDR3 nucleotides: TGCGCCAGCAGCTTGGCGGGGGACACCGTCTACGAGCAGTACTTC.

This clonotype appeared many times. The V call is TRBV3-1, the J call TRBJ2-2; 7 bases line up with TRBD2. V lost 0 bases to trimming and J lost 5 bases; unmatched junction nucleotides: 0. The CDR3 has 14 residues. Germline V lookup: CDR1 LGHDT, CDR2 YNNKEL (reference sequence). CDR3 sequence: CASSQEGGTGELFF. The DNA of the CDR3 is TGTGCCAGCAGCCAAGAGGGAGGGACCGGGGAGCTGTTTTTT.

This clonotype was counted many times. The CDR3 protein is CASSSRLAGPNYEQYF. As DNA, the CDR3 is TGTGCCAGCAGCTCAAGACTAGCGGGGCCTAACTACGAGCAGTACTTC. The chain couples TRBV7-9 to TRBJ2-7, with 11 positions matching TRBD2. This CDR3 spans 16 amino acids. V lost 4 bases and J lost 3; bases outside the gene matches: 8. Germline CDR1 SEHNR, CDR2 FQNEAQ (reference sequence).

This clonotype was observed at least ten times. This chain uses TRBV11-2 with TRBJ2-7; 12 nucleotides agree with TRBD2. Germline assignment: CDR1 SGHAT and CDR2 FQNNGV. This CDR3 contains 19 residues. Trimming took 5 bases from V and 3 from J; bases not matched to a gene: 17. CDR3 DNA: TGTGCCAGCAGCCCCATCCCGGGGCTAGCGGGGGGGAATTTCTACGAGCAGTACTTC. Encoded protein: CASSPIPGLAGGNFYEQYF.

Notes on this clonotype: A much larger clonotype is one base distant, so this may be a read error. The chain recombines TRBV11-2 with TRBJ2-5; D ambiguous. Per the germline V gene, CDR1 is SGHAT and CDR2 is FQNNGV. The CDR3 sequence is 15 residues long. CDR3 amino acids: CANSLGQRNFGEQYF. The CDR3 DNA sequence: TGTGCCAACAGCTTAGGTCAAAGAAACTTCGGTGAGCAGTACTTC.

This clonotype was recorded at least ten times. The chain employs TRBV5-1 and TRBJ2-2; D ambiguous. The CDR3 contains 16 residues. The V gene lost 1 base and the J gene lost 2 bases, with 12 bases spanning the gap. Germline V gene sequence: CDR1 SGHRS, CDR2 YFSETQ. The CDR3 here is CASSLSLSPNTGELFF. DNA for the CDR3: TGCGCCAGCAGCTTGTCCTTAAGCCCTAACACCGGGGAGCTGTTTTTT. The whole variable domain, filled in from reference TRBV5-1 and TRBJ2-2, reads KAGVTQTPRYLIKTRGQQVTLSCSPISGHRSVSWYQQTPGQGLQFLFEYFSETQRNKGNFPGRFSGRQFSNSRSEMNVSTLELGDSALYLCASSLSLSPNTGELFFGEGSRLTVL.

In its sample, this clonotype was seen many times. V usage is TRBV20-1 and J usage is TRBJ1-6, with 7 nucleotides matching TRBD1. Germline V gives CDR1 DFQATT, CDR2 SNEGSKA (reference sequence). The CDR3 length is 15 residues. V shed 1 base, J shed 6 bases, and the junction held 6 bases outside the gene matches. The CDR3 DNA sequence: TGCAGTGCTAGAGCGGGGACAGCTGGTAATTCACCCCTCCACTTT. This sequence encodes CSARAGTAGNSPLHF.

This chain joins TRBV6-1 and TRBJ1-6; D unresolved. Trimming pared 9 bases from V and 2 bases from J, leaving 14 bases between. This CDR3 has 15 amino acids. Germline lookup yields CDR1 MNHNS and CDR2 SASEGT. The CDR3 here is CASGSSGAYNSPLHF. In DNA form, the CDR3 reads TGTGCCAGTGGCTCAAGCGGGGCCTATAATTCACCCCTCCACTTT.

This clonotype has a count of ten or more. The CDR3, as DNA: TGTGCCAGCTCACCAATCCGGGACATCGACACTGAAGCTTTCTTT. It encodes CASSPIRDIDTEAFF. The J gene is TRBJ1-1, the V gene TRBV18; tentatively, D is TRBD1 (6 bases). CDR1 is KGHSH and CDR2 is LQKENI in the germline V gene. The CDR3 extends over 15 amino acids. Deletions cut 2 bases from V and 3 bases from J, with 13 bases between.

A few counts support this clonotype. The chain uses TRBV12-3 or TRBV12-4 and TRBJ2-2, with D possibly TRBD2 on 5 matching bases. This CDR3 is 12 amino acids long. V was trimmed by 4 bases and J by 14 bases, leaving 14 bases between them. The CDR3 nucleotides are TGTGCCAGCAGTTATACCGGGAAATTACTGTTTTTT. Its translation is CASSYTGKLLFF.

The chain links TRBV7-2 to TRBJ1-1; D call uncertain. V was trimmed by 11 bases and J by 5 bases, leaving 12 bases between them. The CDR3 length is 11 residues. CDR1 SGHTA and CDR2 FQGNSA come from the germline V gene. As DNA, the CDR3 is TGTGCCCGGGAGGCGGGGACTGAAGCTTTCTTT. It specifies CAREAGTEAFF. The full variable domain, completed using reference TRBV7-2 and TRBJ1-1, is GAGVSQSPSNKVTEKGKDVELRCDPISGHTALYWYRQSLGQGLEFLIYFQGNSAPDKSGLPSDRFSAERTGGSVSTLTIQRTQQEDSAVYLCAREAGTEAFFGQGTRLTVV.

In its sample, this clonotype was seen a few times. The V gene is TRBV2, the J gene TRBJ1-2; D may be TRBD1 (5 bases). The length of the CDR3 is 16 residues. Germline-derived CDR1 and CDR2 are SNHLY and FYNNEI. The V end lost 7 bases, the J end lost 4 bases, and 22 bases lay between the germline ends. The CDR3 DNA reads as TGTGCCAGCACTCCCGATAGGGGTGAGTCTGGCTATGGCTACACCTTC. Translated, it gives CASTPDRGESGYGYTF.